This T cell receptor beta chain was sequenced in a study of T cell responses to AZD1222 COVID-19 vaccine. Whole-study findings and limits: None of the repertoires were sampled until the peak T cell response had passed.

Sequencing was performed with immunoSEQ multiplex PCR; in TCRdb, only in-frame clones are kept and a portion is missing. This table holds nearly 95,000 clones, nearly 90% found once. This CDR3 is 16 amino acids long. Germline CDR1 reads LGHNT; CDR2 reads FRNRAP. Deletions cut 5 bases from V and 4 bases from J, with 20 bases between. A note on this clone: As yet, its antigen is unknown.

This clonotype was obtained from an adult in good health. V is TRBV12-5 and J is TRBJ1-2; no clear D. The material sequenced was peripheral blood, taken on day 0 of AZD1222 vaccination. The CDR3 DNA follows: TGTGCTAGTGGTCCTACCCCTTTCGAGTTCGGCTATGGCTACACCTTC. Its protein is CASGPTPFEFGYGYTF.